This TCR beta chain stems from a study of T cells after yellow fever vaccination. This clonotype appeared many times. Its matching antigen is unknown. In TCRdb, the 5' RACE reads were re-called with MiXCR into one record per CDR3 protein. The sample lists 300,000 to 350,000 distinct CDR3 sequences, roughly 4.3% occurring once. Overall study results and limits: From the bulk population, abundant clonotypes could contaminate and appear within FACS-sorted repertoires.

Sequencing used PBMCs, obtained 5 days after the yellow fever booster vaccination. This sequence originates from a young man who received the YFV17D yellow fever vaccine.

Written as DNA, the CDR3 is TGTGCCAGCAGCTTTAAAGGAGATACGCAGTATTTT. Encoded protein: CASSFKGDTQYF. The chain joins TRBV11-2 to TRBJ2-3, with D unclear. From germline, CDR1 is SGHAT and CDR2 FQNNGV. The CDR3 covers 12 residues. Trimming removed 3 bases from V and 5 bases from J, with 6 bases in between.